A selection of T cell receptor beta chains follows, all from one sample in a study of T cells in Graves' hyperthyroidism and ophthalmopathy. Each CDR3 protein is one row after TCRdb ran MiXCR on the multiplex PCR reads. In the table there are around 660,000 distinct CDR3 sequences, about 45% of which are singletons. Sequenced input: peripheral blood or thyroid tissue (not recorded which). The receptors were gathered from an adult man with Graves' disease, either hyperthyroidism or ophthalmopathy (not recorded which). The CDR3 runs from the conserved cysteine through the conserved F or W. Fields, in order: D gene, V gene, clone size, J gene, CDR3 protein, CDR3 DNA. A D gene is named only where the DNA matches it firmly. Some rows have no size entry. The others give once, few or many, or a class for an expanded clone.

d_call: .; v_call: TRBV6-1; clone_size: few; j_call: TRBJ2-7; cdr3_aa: CASSVRVGSYEQYF; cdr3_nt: TGTGCCAGCAGTGTCAGGGTTGGCTCCTACGAGCAGTACTTC
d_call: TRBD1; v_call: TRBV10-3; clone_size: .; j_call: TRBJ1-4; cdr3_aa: CAISSGQGMTEKLFF; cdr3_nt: TGTGCCATCAGCTCGGGACAGGGGATGACTGAAAAACTGTTTTTT
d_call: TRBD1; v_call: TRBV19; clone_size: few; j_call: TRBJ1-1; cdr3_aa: CASSLGQKAFF; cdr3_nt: TGTGCCAGTAGTCTGGGACAGAAGGCTTTCTTT
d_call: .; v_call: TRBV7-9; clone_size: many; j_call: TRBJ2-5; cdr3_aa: CASSEPTGMAQYF; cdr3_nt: TGTGCCAGCAGCGAACCAACAGGGATGGCCCAGTACTTC
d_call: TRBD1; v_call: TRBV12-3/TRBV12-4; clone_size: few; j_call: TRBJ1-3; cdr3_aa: CASSFDRAGNTIYF; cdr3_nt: TGTGCCAGCAGTTTCGACAGGGCCGGTAACACCATATATTTT
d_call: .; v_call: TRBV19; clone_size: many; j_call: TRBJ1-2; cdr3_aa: CASSMSGRYYGYTF; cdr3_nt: TGTGCCAGTAGTATGTCAGGACGGTACTATGGCTACACCTTC
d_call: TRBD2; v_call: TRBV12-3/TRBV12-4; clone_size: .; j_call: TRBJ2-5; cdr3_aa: CASGLDSSGTETQYF; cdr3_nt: TGTGCTAGTGGTTTGGATTCTAGCGGGACAGAGACCCAGTACTTC
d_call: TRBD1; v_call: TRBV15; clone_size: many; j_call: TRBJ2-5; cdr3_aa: CATSLDRGAWRETQYF; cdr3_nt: TGTGCCACCAGCCTCGACAGGGGGGCATGGCGAGAGACCCAGTACTTC
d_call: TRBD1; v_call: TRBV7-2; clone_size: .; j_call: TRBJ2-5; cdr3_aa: CASRRGQIETQYF; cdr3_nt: TGTGCCAGCAGAAGGGGACAGATAGAGACCCAGTACTTC
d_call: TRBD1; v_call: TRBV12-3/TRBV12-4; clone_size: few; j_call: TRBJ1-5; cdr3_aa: CASSAWDRYDNQPQHF; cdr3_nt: TGTGCCAGCAGTGCCTGGGACAGATACGACAATCAGCCCCAGCATTTT
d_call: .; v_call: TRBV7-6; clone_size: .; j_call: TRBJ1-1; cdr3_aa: CASSQDLGYYTEAFF; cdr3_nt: TGTGCCAGCAGCCAAGATCTGGGATATTACACTGAAGCTTTCTTT
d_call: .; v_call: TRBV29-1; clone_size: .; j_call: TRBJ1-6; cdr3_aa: CSPGDSPLHF; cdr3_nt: TGCAGCCCGGGGGATTCACCCCTCCACTTT
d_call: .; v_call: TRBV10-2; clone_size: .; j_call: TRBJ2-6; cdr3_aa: CASSEGWAGANVLTF; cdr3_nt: TGCGCCAGCAGTGAAGGTTGGGCTGGGGCCAACGTCCTGACTTTC
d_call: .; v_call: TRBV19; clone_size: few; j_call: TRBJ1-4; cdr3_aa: CASSIGQSINEKLFF; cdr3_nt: TGTGCCAGTAGTATTGGGCAGTCGATTAATGAAAAACTGTTTTTT
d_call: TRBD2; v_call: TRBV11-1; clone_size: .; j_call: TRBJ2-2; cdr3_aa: CASRGLAGPNTGELFF; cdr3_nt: TGTGCCAGCAGAGGACTAGCGGGACCGAACACCGGGGAGCTGTTTTTT
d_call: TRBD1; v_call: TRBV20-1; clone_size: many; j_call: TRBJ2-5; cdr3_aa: CSAARQGRETQYF; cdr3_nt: TGCAGTGCTGCCCGACAGGGGCGGGAGACCCAGTACTTC
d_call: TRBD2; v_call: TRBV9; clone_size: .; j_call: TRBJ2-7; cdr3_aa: CASSQSGTSGDPRYEQYF; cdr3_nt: TGTGCCAGCAGCCAATCCGGGACTAGCGGGGACCCTCGCTACGAGCAGTACTTC
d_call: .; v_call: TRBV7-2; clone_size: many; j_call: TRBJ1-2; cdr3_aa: CASSLGVVRVYGYTF; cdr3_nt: TGTGCCAGCAGCTTGGGTGTGGTTCGAGTCTATGGCTACACCTTC
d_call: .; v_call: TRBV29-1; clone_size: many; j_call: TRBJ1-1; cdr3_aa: CSAGTPNTEAFF; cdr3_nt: TGCAGCGCCGGGACACCGAACACTGAAGCTTTCTTT
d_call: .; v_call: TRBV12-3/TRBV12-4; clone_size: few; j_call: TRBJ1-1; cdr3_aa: CASSSGLFTEAFF; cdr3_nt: TGTGCCAGCAGTTCAGGGCTCTTCACTGAAGCTTTCTTT
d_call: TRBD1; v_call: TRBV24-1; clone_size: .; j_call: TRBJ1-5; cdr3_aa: CASSPGSQGNNQPQHF; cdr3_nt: TGTGCCAGCAGTCCCGGATCACAGGGGAACAATCAGCCCCAGCATTTT
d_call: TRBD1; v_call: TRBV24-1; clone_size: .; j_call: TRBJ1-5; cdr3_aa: CATSEAGGKGPQHF; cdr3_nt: TGTGCCACCAGTGAAGCAGGGGGTAAGGGGCCCCAGCATTTT
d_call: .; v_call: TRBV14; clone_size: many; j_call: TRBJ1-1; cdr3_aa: CASSQDRPGNTEAFF; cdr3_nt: TGTGCCAGCAGCCAAGACCGTCCGGGGAACACTGAAGCTTTCTTT
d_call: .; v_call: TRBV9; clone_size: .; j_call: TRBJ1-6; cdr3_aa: CASSGGLDTEAALHF; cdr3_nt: TGTGCCAGCAGCGGGGGATTGGACACAGAGGCGGCCCTCCACTTT
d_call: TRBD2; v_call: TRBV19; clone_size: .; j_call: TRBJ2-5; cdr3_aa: CASSIPGGLETQYF; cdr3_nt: TGTGCCAGTAGTATTCCGGGAGGATTAGAGACCCAGTACTTC
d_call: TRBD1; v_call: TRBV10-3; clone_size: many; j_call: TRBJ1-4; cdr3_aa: CASATGRNEKLFF; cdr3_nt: TGTGCCTCTGCGACAGGGAGAAATGAAAAACTGTTTTTT
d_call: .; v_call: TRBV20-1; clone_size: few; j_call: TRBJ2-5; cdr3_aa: CSARGELQGLEETQYF; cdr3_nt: TGCAGTGCTAGAGGGGAGCTCCAGGGGCTAGAGGAGACCCAGTACTTC
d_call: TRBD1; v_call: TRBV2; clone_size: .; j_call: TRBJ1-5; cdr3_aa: CASSQTGGKNQPQHF; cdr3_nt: TGTGCCAGCAGTCAGACAGGGGGCAAGAATCAGCCCCAGCATTTT
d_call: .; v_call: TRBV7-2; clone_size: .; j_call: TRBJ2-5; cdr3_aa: CASSLDGSETQYF; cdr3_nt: TGTGCCAGCAGCTTGGACGGGAGTGAGACCCAGTACTTC
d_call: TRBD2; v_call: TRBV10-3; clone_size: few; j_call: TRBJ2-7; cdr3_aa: CAIMSDQRDFYEQYF; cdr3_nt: TGTGCCATCATGAGTGACCAGCGGGATTTCTACGAGCAGTACTTC
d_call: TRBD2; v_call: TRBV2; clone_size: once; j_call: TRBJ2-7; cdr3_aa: CASTLAGESYEQYF; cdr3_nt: TGTGCCAGCACCTTAGCGGGGGAGTCCTACGAGCAGTACTTC
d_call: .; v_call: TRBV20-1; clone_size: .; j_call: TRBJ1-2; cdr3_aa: CSARDPGGDSYTF; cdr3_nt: TGCAGTGCTAGAGATCCGGGGGGCGATAGCTACACCTTC